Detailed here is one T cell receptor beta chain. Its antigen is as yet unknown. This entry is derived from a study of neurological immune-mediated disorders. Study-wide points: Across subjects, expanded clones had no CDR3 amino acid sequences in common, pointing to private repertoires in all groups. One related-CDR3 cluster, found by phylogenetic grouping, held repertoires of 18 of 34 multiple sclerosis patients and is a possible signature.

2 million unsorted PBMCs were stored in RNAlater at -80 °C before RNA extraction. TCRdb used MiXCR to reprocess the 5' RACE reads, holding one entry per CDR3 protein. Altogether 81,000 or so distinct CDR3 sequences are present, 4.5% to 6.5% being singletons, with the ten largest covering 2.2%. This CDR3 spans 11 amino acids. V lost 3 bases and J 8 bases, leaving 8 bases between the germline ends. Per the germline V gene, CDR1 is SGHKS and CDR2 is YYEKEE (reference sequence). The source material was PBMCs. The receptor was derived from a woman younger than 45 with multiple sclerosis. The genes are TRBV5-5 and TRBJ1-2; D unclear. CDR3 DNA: TGTGCCAGCAGCTCTGGTCGAGGCTACACCTTC. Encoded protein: CASSSGRGYTF.